The T cell receptor (beta chain) described here comes from a study of human T cells and chemical hapten exposure. Time point indicated: patch test 2, 6 weeks after DPC sensitization. Treatment of the sample: therapeutic diphenylcyclopropenone sensitization with weekly scalp DPC. TCRdb used MiXCR to reprocess the RACE reads, holding one entry per CDR3 protein. The sample includes 110,000 to 150,000 distinct CDR3 sequences, over 9.5% of them seen just once. This clonotype was seen ten or more times. The source material was whole blood, sampled in connection with sensitization to the hapten diphenylcyclopropenone (DPC). This clonotype originated in a woman between 45 and 60 years old with alopecia areata. Some clones in this sample may be carry-over from other donors' samples.

The CDR3 loop reads CASSSGQVTVSGANVLTF. The CDR3 DNA reads as TGTGCCAGCAGCTCCGGACAGGTTACCGTCTCTGGGGCCAACGTCCTGACTTTC. The chain has TRBV7-8 and TRBJ2-6; 7 nucleotides agree with TRBD1. The germline CDR1 and CDR2 sequences are SGHVS and FQNEAQ. Trimming cost V 4 bases and J 0 bases; bases outside gene matches: 9. The CDR3 loop spans 18 amino acids.